This T cell receptor beta chain was captured in a study of blood T cell repertoires in COVID-19. Study information: Researchers got acute and convalescent COVID-19 samples from the United States, Italy and Spain. Sources were T cells, B-cell-depleted T cells, or PBMCs; the material itself was cDNA or gDNA.

The Seattle patients joined while their infection was active and were tracked longitudinally afterward. Source study methods: Amplification from reference gene primers served as the basis for estimated nucleated cell counts. Some clones are missing from TCRdb's copy, which holds only in-frame ones; the method was immunoSEQ multiplex PCR. V and J calls plus clone size are reproduced from that table; the DNA served to infer D and trimming. The table shows 250,000 to 350,000 clones, with around nine tenths occurring only once. Trimming cost V 1 base and J 2 bases, with 11 bases left between them. The germline gives CDR1 LNHDA, CDR2 SQIVND (reference sequence). The CDR3 spans 16 residues.

The sequenced material came from peripheral blood. The clonotype originates from a woman in her twenties or thirties with COVID-19, enrolled during active disease. The J gene is TRBJ2-2, the V gene TRBV19; tentatively, D is TRBD1 (5 bases). CDR3 coding DNA: TGTGCCAGTAGTATAGGGGCAGGGATAAACACCGGGGAGCTGTTTTTT. Translation gives CASSIGAGINTGELFF.